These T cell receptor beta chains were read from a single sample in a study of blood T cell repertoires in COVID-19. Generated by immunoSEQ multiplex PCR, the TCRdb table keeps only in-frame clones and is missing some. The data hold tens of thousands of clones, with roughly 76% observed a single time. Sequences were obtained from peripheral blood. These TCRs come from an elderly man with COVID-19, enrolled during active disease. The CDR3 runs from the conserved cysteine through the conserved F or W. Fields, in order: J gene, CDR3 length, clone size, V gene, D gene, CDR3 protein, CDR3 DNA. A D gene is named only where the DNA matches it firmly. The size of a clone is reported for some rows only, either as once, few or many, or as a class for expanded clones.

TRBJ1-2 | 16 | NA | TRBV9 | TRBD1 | CASTTLDRGLNYGYTF | TGTGCCAGCACCACATTGGACAGGGGGCTAAACTATGGCTACACCTTC
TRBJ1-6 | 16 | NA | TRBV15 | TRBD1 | CATSRDGQGANSPLHF | TGTGCCACCAGCAGGGACGGACAGGGGGCGAATTCACCCCTCCACTTT
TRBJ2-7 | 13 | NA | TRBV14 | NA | CASSLGLAYEQYF | TGTGCCAGCAGCCTGGGACTTGCCTACGAGCAGTACTTC
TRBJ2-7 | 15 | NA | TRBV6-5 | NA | CASSYLNPTGYEQYF | TGTGCCAGCAGTTACTTAAACCCTACGGGCTACGAGCAGTACTTC
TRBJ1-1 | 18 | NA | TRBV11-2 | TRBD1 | CASSSRTGGRLINTEAFF | TGTGCCAGCAGCTCCCGAACAGGGGGGAGATTGATAAACACTGAAGCTTTCTTT
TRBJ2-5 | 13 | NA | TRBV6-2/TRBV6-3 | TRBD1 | CASSYRGLETQYF | TGTGCCAGCAGTTACAGGGGGCTGGAGACCCAGTACTTC
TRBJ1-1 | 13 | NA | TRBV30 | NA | CAWSMRANTEAFF | TGTGCCTGGAGTATGAGAGCGAACACTGAAGCTTTCTTT
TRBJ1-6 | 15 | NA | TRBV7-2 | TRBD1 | CASSSAGTDNSPLHF | TGTGCCAGCAGCTCCGCCGGGACAGATAATTCACCCCTCCACTTT
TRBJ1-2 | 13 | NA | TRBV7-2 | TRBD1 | CASSQGQGYGYTF | TGTGCCAGCAGCCAGGGACAGGGATATGGCTACACCTTC
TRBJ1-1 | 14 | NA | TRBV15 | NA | CATSYRLKNTEAFF | TGTGCCACCAGCTACAGGTTAAAGAACACTGAAGCTTTCTTT
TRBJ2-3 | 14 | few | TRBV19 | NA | CASSTVTGPDTQYF | TGTGCCAGTAGTACGGTGACAGGCCCAGATACGCAGTATTTT
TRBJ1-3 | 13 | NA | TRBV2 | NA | CASTAVAGNTIYF | TGTGCCAGCACGGCCGTAGCGGGAAACACCATATATTTT
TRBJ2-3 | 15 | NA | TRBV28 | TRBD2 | CASSPPGLAADTQYF | TGTGCCAGCAGTCCCCCGGGACTAGCGGCTGATACGCAGTATTTT
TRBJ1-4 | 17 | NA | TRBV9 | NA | CASSVDAGHHHNEKLFF | TGTGCCAGCAGCGTAGATGCAGGACACCATCATAATGAAAAACTGTTTTTT
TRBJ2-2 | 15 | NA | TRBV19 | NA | CASNPDTGNTGELFF | TGTGCCAGTAATCCGGACACGGGGAACACCGGGGAGCTGTTTTTT
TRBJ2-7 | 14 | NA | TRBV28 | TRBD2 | CASVRSGATYEQYF | TGTGCCAGCGTTCGAAGCGGGGCAACCTACGAGCAGTACTTC
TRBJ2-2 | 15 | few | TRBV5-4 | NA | CASSLQGPGTGELFF | TGTGCCAGCAGCTTGCAGGGGCCTGGGACCGGGGAGCTGTTTTTT
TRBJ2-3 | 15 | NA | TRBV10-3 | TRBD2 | CAITGLAGGPDTQYF | TGTGCCATCACCGGTCTAGCGGGGGGGCCAGATACGCAGTATTTT
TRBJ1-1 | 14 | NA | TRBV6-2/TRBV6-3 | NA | CASSYSTANTEAFF | TGTGCCAGCAGTTACTCGACAGCCAACACTGAAGCTTTCTTT
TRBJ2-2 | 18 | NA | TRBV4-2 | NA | CASSQDLGGGQNTGELFF | TGTGCCAGCAGCCAAGATCTTGGGGGAGGCCAGAACACCGGGGAGCTGTTTTTT
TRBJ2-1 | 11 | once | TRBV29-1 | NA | CSVAPYNEQFF | TGCAGCGTAGCTCCCTACAATGAGCAGTTCTTC
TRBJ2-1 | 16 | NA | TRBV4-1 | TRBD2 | CASSQEPSGGAWEQFF | TGCGCCAGCAGCCAAGAACCGAGCGGGGGGGCCTGGGAGCAGTTCTTC
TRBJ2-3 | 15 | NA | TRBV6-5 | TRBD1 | CASRLTGGITDTQYF | TGTGCCAGCAGACTGACAGGGGGTATCACAGATACGCAGTATTTT
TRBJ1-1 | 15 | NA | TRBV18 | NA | CASSPRPELNTEAFF | TGTGCCAGCTCACCACGGCCAGAATTGAACACTGAAGCTTTCTTT
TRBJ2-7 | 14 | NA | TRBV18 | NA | CASSPPFRSYEQYF | TGTGCCAGCTCACCACCCTTCCGTTCCTACGAGCAGTACTTC
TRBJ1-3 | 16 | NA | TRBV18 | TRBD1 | CASSPIRDRAGNTIYF | TGTGCCAGCTCACCAATCAGGGACAGGGCTGGAAACACCATATATTTT
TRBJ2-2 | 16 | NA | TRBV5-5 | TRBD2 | CASSLFAGANTGELFF | TGTGCCAGCAGCCTCTTCGCGGGGGCGAACACCGGGGAGCTGTTTTTT
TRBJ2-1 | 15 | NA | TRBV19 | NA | CASSSHSGAYNEQFF | TGTGCCAGTAGTTCACACAGCGGTGCCTACAATGAGCAGTTCTTC
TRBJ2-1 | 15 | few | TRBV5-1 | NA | CASNAGVSSYNEQFF | TGCGCCAGCAATGCAGGCGTAAGCTCCTACAATGAGCAGTTCTTC
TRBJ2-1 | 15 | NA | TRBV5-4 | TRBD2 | CASSLGLADYNEQFF | TGTGCCAGCAGCTTGGGCCTAGCGGACTACAATGAGCAGTTCTTC
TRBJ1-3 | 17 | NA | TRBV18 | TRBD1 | CASSEIRGKASGNTIYF | TGTGCCAGCTCGGAAATCAGGGGGAAGGCCTCTGGAAACACCATATATTTT
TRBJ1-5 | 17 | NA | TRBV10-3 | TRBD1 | CAISEGDRRLSNQPQHF | TGTGCCATCAGTGAGGGGGACAGGAGACTTAGCAATCAGCCCCAGCATTTT
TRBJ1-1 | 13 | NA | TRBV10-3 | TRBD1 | CATWTGDFAEAFF | TGTGCCACCTGGACAGGGGATTTCGCTGAAGCTTTCTTT
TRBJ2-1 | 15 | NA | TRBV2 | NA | CASSVYRSLGNEQFF | TGTGCCAGCAGTGTTTACCGCTCCCTCGGCAATGAGCAGTTCTTC
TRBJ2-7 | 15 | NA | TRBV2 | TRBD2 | CASSESGVASYEQYF | TGTGCCAGCAGCGAAAGCGGGGTGGCCTCCTACGAGCAGTACTTC
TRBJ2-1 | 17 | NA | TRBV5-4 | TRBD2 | CASSPRPGTSHYNEQFF | TGTGCCAGCAGCCCCCGCCCCGGGACTAGCCACTACAATGAGCAGTTCTTC
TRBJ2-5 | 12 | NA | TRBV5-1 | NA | CASSLSGETQYF | TGCGCCAGCAGCTTGTCGGGGGAGACCCAGTACTTC
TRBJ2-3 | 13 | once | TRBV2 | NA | CASGSNRADTQYF | TGTGCCAGCGGGAGCAACAGGGCAGATACGCAGTATTTT
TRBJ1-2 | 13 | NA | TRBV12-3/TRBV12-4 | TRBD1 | CAIILQGTRGYTF | TGTGCCATCATCCTACAGGGGACTAGGGGCTACACCTTC
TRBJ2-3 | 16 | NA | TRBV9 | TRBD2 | CASGPLAGSSTDTQYF | TGTGCCAGCGGTCCCTTAGCGGGGAGTAGCACAGATACGCAGTATTTT
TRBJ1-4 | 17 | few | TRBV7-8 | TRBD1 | CASSDPDRGRVNEKLFF | TGTGCCAGCAGCGATCCGGACAGGGGAAGGGTTAATGAAAAACTGTTTTTT
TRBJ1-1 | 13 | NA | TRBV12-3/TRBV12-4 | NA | CASSPGRNTEAFF | TGTGCCAGCAGTCCAGGCAGGAACACTGAAGCTTTCTTT
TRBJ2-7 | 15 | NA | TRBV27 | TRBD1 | CASSPQGQASYEQYF | TGTGCCAGCAGTCCTCAGGGACAGGCATCCTACGAGCAGTACTTC
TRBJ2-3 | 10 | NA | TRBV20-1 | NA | CSATQGTQYF | TGCAGTGCTACACAGGGAACGCAGTATTTT
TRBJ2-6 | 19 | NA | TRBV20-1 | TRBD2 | CSASSRRAGGPSGANVLTF | TGCAGTGCTAGTTCCCGGCGGGCGGGGGGACCCTCTGGGGCCAACGTCCTGACTTTC
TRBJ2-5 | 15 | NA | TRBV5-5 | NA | CASSLAPVSQETQYF | TGTGCCAGCAGCTTGGCCCCAGTATCTCAAGAGACCCAGTACTTC
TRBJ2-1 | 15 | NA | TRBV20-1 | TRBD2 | CSASYGRGRINEQFF | TGCAGTGCTAGTTATGGGAGGGGAAGGATTAATGAGCAGTTCTTC
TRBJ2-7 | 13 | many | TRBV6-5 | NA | CASSSSGSYEQYF | NA
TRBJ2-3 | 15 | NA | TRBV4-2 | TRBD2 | CASSQDAGGRYTQYF | TGTGCCAGCAGCCAAGATGCGGGGGGGAGATATACGCAGTATTTT
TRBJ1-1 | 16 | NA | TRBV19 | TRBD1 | CASSIGQAPTNTEAFF | TGTGCCAGTAGTATTGGACAGGCCCCTACGAACACTGAAGCTTTCTTT
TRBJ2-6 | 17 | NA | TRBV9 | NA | CASSLRLGESGANVLTF | TGTGCCAGCAGCCTCCGGTTAGGGGAAAGTGGGGCCAACGTCCTGACTTTC
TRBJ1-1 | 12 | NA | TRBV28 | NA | CASSKQDTEAFF | TGTGCCAGCAGTAAACAGGACACTGAAGCTTTCTTT
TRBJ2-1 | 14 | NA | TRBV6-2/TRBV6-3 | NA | CASSRQVSYNEQFF | TGTGCCAGCAGTCGACAGGTTTCCTACAATGAGCAGTTCTTC
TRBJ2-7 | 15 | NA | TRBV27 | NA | CASSLRGYFSAEQYF | TGTGCCAGCAGTCTAAGGGGGTACTTCTCCGCCGAGCAGTACTTC